These 15 T cell receptor beta chains were all obtained from the same sample, sequenced in a study of blood T cell repertoires in COVID-19. Sequencing used immunoSEQ multiplex PCR; TCRdb keeps in-frame clones, though not all of them. The table has 110,000 or so clones, 88% seen once; the top ten hold roughly 8.9%. The source material was peripheral blood. These receptors all come from a woman in her 70s who had recovered from COVID-19.

The DNA of the CDR3 is TGTGCCAGCAGCTTAGCGGGGACAGGTTTCTTAGATACGCAGTATTTT. Translating gives CASSLAGTGFLDTQYF. V usage is TRBV7-6 and J usage is TRBJ2-3; 8 bases are a match to TRBD1. V lost 0 bases, J lost 5 bases, and 7 bases stayed unmatched. The germline V gene has CDR1 SGHVS and CDR2 FNYEAQ. The CDR3 spans 16 residues.

This rearrangement joins TRBV5-4 to TRBJ2-6; a possible D gene is TRBD1 (6 bases). The V end lost 2 bases, the J end lost 0 bases, and 12 bases lay between the germline ends. CDR1 and CDR2 (germline): SGHNT, YYREEE (reference sequence). The length of the CDR3 is 17 residues. CDR3 bases: TGTGCCAGCAGCTTAGGAGGACAGAGCTCTGGGGCCAACGTCCTGACTTTC. Translating gives CASSLGGQSSGANVLTF.

As for this clone: At one boundary the junction diverges from the germline segment, which might be a read error. This chain links TRBV5-4 with TRBJ1-3; 10 nucleotides match TRBD1. The germline V gene encodes CDR1 SGHNT and CDR2 YYREEE (reference sequence). CDR3 size: 12 residues. CDR3 region: CASSATGGERKF. CDR3 DNA sequence: TGTGCCAGCAGCGCGACAGGGGGCGAACGAAAGTTT.

The V call is TRBV3-1 (or the pseudogene TRBV3-2), the J call TRBJ1-2; D possibly corresponds to TRBD1 (5 bases). V lost 0 bases to trimming and J lost 8 bases, with 16 bases between them. Germline CDR1 LGHDT, CDR2 YNNKEL (reference sequence). This CDR3 is 15 amino acids long. This CDR3 reads CASSQEEGVYTGYTF. CDR3 nucleotide sequence: TGTGCCAGCAGCCAAGAGGAAGGGGTTTATACGGGCTACACCTTC.

The chain carries TRBV20-1 and TRBJ1-6; the match to TRBD1 covers 9 bases. Germline V gene data show CDR1 as DFQATT and CDR2 as SNEGSKA (reference sequence). V dropped 3 bases and J dropped 11; count of bases not matched to a gene: 11. This CDR3 is 15 amino acids long. The DNA of the CDR3 is TGCAGTGCTAGTTCTCGGACAGGGGTGATAGCACCCCTCCACTTT. It is translated as CSASSRTGVIAPLHF.

J is TRBJ1-2 and V is TRBV24-1; D gene unclear. CDR1 is KGHDR and CDR2 is SFDVKD in the germline V gene. The ends were cut back, 9 bases at V and 9 bases at J, with 25 bases in the middle. The CDR3 covers 15 residues. The CDR3 protein is CATSRGSGGSESYTF. CDR3 DNA sequence: TGTGCCACCTCCCGAGGGAGTGGAGGCTCGGAAAGCTACACCTTC.

The table lists this clone with a few counts. CDR3 in DNA: TGCAGCGTTGGGGTACAGGGAGCCAGCACAGATACGCAGTATTTT. It is translated as CSVGVQGASTDTQYF. The rearrangement uses TRBV29-1 and TRBJ2-3; a weak D match, TRBD1 (6 bases). The CDR3 is 15 amino acids. Trimming pared 4 bases from V and 0 bases from J, leaving 14 bases between. Germline CDR1 reads SQVTM; CDR2 reads ANQGSEA.

V gene TRBV11-2 combines with J gene TRBJ1-1; D unresolved. CDR1 and CDR2 from the germline V gene are SGHAT and FQNNGV. V was cut by 3 bases and J by 0 bases, with 11 bases left in between. The CDR3 spans 15 residues. The chain's CDR3 is CASSFGRSMNTEAFF. The CDR3 DNA reads as TGTGCCAGCAGCTTTGGCAGGTCTATGAACACTGAAGCTTTCTTT.

The rearrangement uses TRBV29-1 and TRBJ2-7; a possible D gene is TRBD1 (6 bases). The last part of the DNA fits TRBJ2-5 better; the J call may be wrong. The germline CDR1 and CDR2 sequences are SQVTM and ANQGSEA. This CDR3 is 12 amino acids long. CDR3 protein: CSVGDTTRTQYF. CDR3 DNA: TGCAGCGTTGGGGACACCACTCGGACCCAGTACTTC.

The chain recombines TRBV6-2 or TRBV6-3 with TRBJ2-2; possible D gene TRBD2, 5 bases. CDR1 and CDR2 (germline): MNHEY, SVGEGT. Trimming took off 2 bases at V and 7 bases at J, with 8 bases between the two ends. There are 13 residues in the CDR3. The CDR3 DNA is TGTGCCAGCAGTTACGGGGAGATCGGGGAGCTGTTTTTT. It codes for CASSYGEIGELFF.

This clone appeared a single time. The V and J genes are TRBV7-2 and TRBJ1-1; the D gene is possibly TRBD1 (6 bases). This CDR3 spans 14 amino acids. Between the trimmed V and J ends, which lost 5 bases and 1 base, there was a span of 11 bases. Germline V CDR1 and CDR2: SGHTA, FQGNSA. In DNA, the CDR3 is TGTGCCAGCAGCGAAACAGGGTGGAACACTGAAGCTTTCTTT. Residues: CASSETGWNTEAFF.

The J gene is TRBJ1-3, the V gene TRBV29-1, with D possibly TRBD1 on 5 matching bases. The germline V gene has CDR1 SQVTM and CDR2 ANQGSEA. V lost 0 bases and J lost 2, with 5 bases in between. This CDR3 contains 13 residues. This CDR3 is CSVEEQAGNTIYF. The CDR3 DNA sequence: TGCAGCGTTGAAGAACAGGCTGGAAACACCATATATTTT.

This chain links TRBV20-1 with TRBJ2-4, with 7 bases matching TRBD2. This CDR3 comprises 15 residues. The V segment lost 3 bases and the J segment 0 bases; nucleotides outside the gene matches: 5. Germline V gene sequence: CDR1 DFQATT, CDR2 SNEGSKA (reference sequence). CDR3 in amino acids: CSASGGDLAKNIQYF. CDR3 sequence (DNA): TGCAGTGCTAGTGGGGGGGACCTAGCCAAAAACATTCAGTACTTC.

This chain links TRBV10-3 with TRBJ2-3; 9 nucleotides align to TRBD2. The CDR3 consists of 14 residues. Germline assignment: CDR1 ENHRY and CDR2 SYGVKD. Germline trimming cut 4 bases from V and 8 bases from J; bases unmatched to any gene: 7. CDR3 residues: CAISGSGSLSTQYF. The DNA of the CDR3 is TGTGCCATCAGTGGTAGCGGGAGTCTCTCTACGCAGTATTTT.

The CDR3 loop reads CASNGRDRMGEQYF. As DNA, the CDR3 is TGTGCCAGCAACGGGCGAGACAGGATGGGGGAGCAGTACTTC. This chain joins TRBV2 and TRBJ2-7; a possible D gene is TRBD1 (6 bases). V lost 7 bases to trimming and J lost 7 bases, with 20 bases between them. Germline values: CDR1 SNHLY, CDR2 FYNNEI. The length of the CDR3 is 14 residues.